The entry below describes one T cell receptor (beta chain). No cognate antigen has been identified for it. No clone much larger than this one lies a single base away; base qualities are absent. The data stem from a study of cytomegalovirus exposure and HLA in healthy donors (dated by TCRdb to about 2017). Notes on the research overall: According to an earlier analysis of several hundred of the donors, some 180 million T cells yielded 95 million to 140 million unique TCR beta sequences and around 300 Gb of sequence data. Roughly 290 gigabases of sequencing data and 75 million to 85 million unique TCR sequences made up an early release that covered several hundred HLA-typed donors. Of the 300 to 450 genotyped donors, 65% to 90% were placed in the genetic ancestry cluster associated with self-reported Caucasian donors. The study was designed to test whether signatures of past pathogen exposure could be identified by cataloging public T cell receptors. The T cell repertoires of under 700 subjects were profiled by immunosequencing and related to cytomegalovirus serostatus. Along with the approximately 700-subject first cohort, a separate validation cohort of 120 different subjects was used. To predict cytomegalovirus infection status, the study brought together high-throughput TCR immunosequencing, statistical association of individual TCRs with disease status, and machine learning. A later analysis re-analyzed previously published TCR beta repertoires from about 730 donors and added high-resolution HLA genotyping to study TCR occurrence patterns. In the later analysis, no new phenotypic data were used to find candidate immune exposures; instead, reliance was placed on TCR beta sequences and their occurrence across donors. To decide whether each TCR beta V gene segment behaved as functional or pseudogenic, an earlier analysis of fewer than 750 of the donors relied on high-throughput TCR beta sequencing. Donor age, sex, ethnicity and CMV serostatus were compiled alongside the repertoire data. A later genetic analysis used genome-wide SNP genotypes for about three fifths of the 666 donors, treating that subset as a discovery cohort. Every discovery cohort repertoire had been produced on one sequencing platform. Class I and class II HLA loci were covered by the typing at four-digit resolution. Typing coverage differed by locus: A, B, C, DRB1 and DQB1 were typed in about 620-630 donors, DQA1 in about 550, DPA1 in 600 to 610, and DPB1 in roughly 450. Roughly 5 DR-DQ haplotypes were handled as single units for association and clustering because linkage in the cohort was strong. Among some 410 genotyped donors of the cohort, an average of roughly 230,000 unique TCR beta nucleotide sequences was sequenced per donor, of which roughly 17% were non-productive.

General conclusions and limits of the study: The presence/absence analyses assumed that sequencing depth was roughly uniform across donors, and that assumption may not be true. Because HLA typing was missing for some donors at each locus, association tests included only the typed subset. A further reported finding was that TCR beta sequences accurately predicted the HLA-A and HLA-B alleles for most subjects in the first cohort. In the study, 150 to 200 TCR beta chains were listed as associated with cytomegalovirus. An earlier analysis of 587 of the donors showed that most TCR beta V segments appeared in productive rearrangements either about 87% or about 30% of the time, which broadly matched IMGT annotations. According to a later analysis, parvovirus B19, influenza, CMV and Epstein-Barr virus appeared linked to several top co-occurrence clusters. The authors suggested that the approach could potentially be extended to other disease states and immunological phenotypes. A later analysis associated about 17,000 TCR beta sequences with specific HLA alleles at a false discovery rate of 0.05. Some IMGT-functional V segments, including TRBV6-2 and TRBV6-3, could not be distinguished by the 87-base-pair reads and were therefore excluded. A cluster of highly shared sequence variants was judged likely to represent a technical artifact of the sequencing pipeline. This cohort had only TCR beta chains sequenced, and the lack of alpha or paired-chain data limited which features could be detected. In a later analysis, the rate of TCR association differed among HLA loci, with DRB1 alleles having the most associated TCRs and HLA-C alleles having the fewest. Compared with equally common non-associated chains, HLA-associated TCR beta chains in a later analysis were more clonally expanded and had lower generation probabilities. Linkage disequilibrium might explain the correlated functional status among segregating V segments, but an unknown experimental factor could not be excluded. V-gene and J-gene trimming of TCR beta chains was associated with a missense DCLRE1C variant in a later genetic analysis, and the association was replicated in an independent cohort. The classifier was reported to diagnose cytomegalovirus status with high specificity and sensitivity in both the original cohort and the validation cohort. A later analysis found that most CMV-associated TCR beta chains appeared HLA-restricted, with HLA associations seemingly driven largely by CMV exposure. Assigning TCR associations to individual alleles was difficult when HLA alleles, especially DR and DQ, strongly co-occurred. Across donors, most TCR sequences were observed very rarely, whereas some public TCRs were present in many individuals. According to a later genetic analysis, donors in an Asian-associated ancestry cluster had fewer N-insertions in productive TCRs than the approximately 710-donor mean. In vitro tests confirmed that three of the cytomegalovirus-associated TCR beta chains recognize cytomegalovirus antigens. Because counts were too low, some 17 rarely observed V segments, including chromosome 9 orphons, were excluded from the earlier analysis of roughly 580 of the donors. The only immune exposure information available for the cohort was CMV serostatus.

The receptor library was made with the immunoSEQ multiplex PCR assay. The multiplex PCR relied on a mix of 60 forward primers for TCR Vbeta segments and 13 reverse primers for TCR Jbeta segments. A multiplex PCR assay on genomic DNA amplified the CDR3 region of rearranged TCR beta genes. Amplified TCR beta libraries were sequenced as 87-base-pair reads on the Illumina HiSeq System. The study's processing was this. A later analysis counted about 82 million unique TCR beta chains across the 600 to 850 repertoires, and some 11 million of these chains were shared by at least two donors. A nearest-neighbor algorithm error-corrected the raw reads and collapsed the reads into unique sequences, merging closely related sequences to remove PCR and sequencing errors. CDR3 sequences were aligned to IMGT reference sequences to assign V, D and J gene segments. For a sequence to be retained, a match of at least six nucleotides to both a V gene segment and a J gene segment was required. Rearrangements were classified as productive when the CDR3 lacked stop codons and remained in frame with V and J, and all other rearrangements were classified as non-productive. CDR3 was defined according to IMGT convention as the region running from the second conserved V-encoded cysteine to the conserved J-encoded phenylalanine. The earlier analysis of some 600 of the donors excluded sequences that lacked an unambiguous match to a single V gene segment. An earlier analysis of over 450 of the donors classified V segments as functional when productive rearrangements were above 56.7% and as segregating when the standard deviation between donors was above 5%. A statistical classification framework was built for diagnosing cytomegalovirus status from the catalog of TCR beta chain sequences. A later analysis assigned V and J genes by comparing TCR nucleotide sequences with IMGT/GENE-DB human TR gene sequences. A later analysis assigned CDR3 sequences and most-parsimonious VDJ recombination scenarios with the TCRdist pipeline. In a later analysis, every TCR beta chain was defined by the combination of its CDR3 amino acid sequence and its V-gene family, and reads without a unique V-gene family were dropped. A later analysis removed 600 or so highly shared, low-generation-probability nucleotide sequences to deal with suspected cross-contamination and a sequencing artifact. In a later analysis, a clonal expansion index for each public chain was calculated from normalized within-repertoire ranks of inferred template counts. In a later analysis, generation probabilities were computed with a VDJ recombination model fitted to out-of-frame rearrangements, and the resulting probabilities were checked against IGoR. Hypergeometric tests were used in a later analysis to score TCR-TCR, TCR-HLA and TCR-CMV co-occurrence, with a repertoire-size bias correction applied to the TCR pairs. To estimate false discovery rates, a later analysis permuted the HLA or CMV assignments 20 times. In a later analysis, co-occurring TCRs were grouped with DBSCAN, and TCRdist sequence similarity was added when clustering was performed within HLA-allele-positive subsets. Co-occurrence clustering excluded repertoires with fewer than 30,000 or more than 120,000 public chains, plus five with anomalous nucleotide sharing. TCRdb retrieved this table from immuneACCESS and kept in-frame rearrangements only. Not all clones are present; in checked studies, unresolved V genes account for under half, and no reason is known for the remainder. The DNA was the basis for D and trimming; V, J and clone size are from that table. This sample has 150,000 or so clones in its table, and about 83% of those were observed once. 4% of the sample is in the top ten clones.

In total, roughly 710 healthy bone marrow donors made up the cohort. At the time of sampling, every cohort member was nominally healthy, though immune exposures that went unrecorded were likely present. The donor was CMV seronegative and belonged to the group of 350 to 400 seronegative cohort members. A peripheral blood sample was collected from each donor, and TCR beta sequencing was performed on peripheral blood mononuclear cells. The Qiagen DNeasy Blood Extraction Kit was used to extract genomic DNA from the blood cell samples. From a lookup of the germline V gene, CDR1 and CDR2 are SNHLY and FYNNEI. The V and J ends are trimmed by 7 bases and 2 bases, leaving 18 bases between them. From the cysteine through the phenylalanine, the CDR3 covers 15 amino acids. The CDR3 DNA has 45 bases and is translated from base 1.

The V and J genes are TRBV2 and TRBJ2-7; the best D guess is TRBD1, with 5 bases matching. Sequenced input: PBMCs. The source is a woman in her forties in good health and CMV-seronegative. The DNA is as follows: TGTGCCAGCAACCTACAACAGGACGTGACCTACGAGCAGTACTTC. It translates to CASNLQQDVTYEQYF.